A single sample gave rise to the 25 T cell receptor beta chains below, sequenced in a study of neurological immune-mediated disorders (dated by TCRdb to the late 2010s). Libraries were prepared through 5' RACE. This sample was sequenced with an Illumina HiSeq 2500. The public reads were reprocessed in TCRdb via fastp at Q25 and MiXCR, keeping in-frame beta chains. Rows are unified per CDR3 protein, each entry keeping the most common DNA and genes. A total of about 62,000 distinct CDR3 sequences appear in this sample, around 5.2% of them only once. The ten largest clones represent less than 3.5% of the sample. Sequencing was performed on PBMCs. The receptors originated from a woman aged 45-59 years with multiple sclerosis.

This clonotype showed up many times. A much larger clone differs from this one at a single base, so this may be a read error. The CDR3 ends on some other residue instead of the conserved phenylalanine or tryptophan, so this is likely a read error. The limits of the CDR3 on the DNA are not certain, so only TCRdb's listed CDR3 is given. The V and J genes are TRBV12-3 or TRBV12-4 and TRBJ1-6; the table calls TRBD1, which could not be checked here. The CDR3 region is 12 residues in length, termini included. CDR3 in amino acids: CASSPGLVALNC.

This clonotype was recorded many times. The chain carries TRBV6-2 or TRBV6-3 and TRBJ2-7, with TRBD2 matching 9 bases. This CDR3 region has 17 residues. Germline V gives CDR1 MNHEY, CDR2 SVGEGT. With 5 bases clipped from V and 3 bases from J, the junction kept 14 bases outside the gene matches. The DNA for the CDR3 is TGTGCCAGCAGTACACCTCGCCAGACTAGCGGAAACTACGAGCAGTACTTC. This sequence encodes CASSTPRQTSGNYEQYF.

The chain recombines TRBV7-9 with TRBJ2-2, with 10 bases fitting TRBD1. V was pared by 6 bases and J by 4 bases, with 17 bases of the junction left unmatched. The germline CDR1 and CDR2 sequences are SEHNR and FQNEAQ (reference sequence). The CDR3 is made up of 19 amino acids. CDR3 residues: CASSPITPWGQGSTGELFF. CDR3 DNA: TGTGCCAGCAGTCCGATTACCCCCTGGGGACAGGGGTCCACCGGGGAGCTGTTTTTT.

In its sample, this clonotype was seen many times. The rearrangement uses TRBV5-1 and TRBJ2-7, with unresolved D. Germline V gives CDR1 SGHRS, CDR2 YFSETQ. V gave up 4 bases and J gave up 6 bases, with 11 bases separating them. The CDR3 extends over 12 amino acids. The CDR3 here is CASSPCLPEQYV. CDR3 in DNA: TGCGCCAGCAGCCCCTGTCTGCCCGAGCAGTACGTC.

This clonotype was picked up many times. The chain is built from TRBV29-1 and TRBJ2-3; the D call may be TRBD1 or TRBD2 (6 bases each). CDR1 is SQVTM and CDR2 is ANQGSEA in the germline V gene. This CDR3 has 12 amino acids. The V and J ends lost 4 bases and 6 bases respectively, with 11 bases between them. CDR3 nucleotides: TGCAGCGTTGGAGGGGGGCGGGATACGCAGTATTTT. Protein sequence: CSVGGGRDTQYF.

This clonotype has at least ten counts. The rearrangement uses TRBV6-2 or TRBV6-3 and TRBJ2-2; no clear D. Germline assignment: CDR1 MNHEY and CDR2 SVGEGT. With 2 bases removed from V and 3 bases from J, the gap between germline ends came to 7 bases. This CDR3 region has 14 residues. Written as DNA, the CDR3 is TGTGCCAGCAGTTACGCGAAGCACACCGGGGAGCTGTTTTTT. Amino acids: CASSYAKHTGELFF.

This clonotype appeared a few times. CDR3 region: CASSLFPGTSNTGELFF. CDR3 in DNA: TGTGCCAGCAGCTTATTTCCAGGGACTTCGAACACCGGGGAGCTGTTTTTT. The chain joins TRBV7-3 to TRBJ2-2, with D possibly being TRBD2 (6 bases). Between the trimmed V and J ends, which lost 2 bases and 0 bases, there was a span of 13 bases. Germline CDR1 SGHTA, CDR2 FQGTGA. This CDR3 spans 17 amino acids.

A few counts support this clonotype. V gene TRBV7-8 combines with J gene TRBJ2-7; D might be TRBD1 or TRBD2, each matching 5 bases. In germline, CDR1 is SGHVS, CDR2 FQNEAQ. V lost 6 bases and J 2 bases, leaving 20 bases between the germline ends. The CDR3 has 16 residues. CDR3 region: CASSFGARDGTYEQYF. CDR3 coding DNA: TGTGCCAGCAGTTTTGGGGCCCGGGACGGTACCTACGAGCAGTACTTC.

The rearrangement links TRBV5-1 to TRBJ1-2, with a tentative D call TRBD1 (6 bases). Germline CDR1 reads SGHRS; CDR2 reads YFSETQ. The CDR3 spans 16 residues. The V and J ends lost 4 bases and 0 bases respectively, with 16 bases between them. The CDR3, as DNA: TGCGCCAGCAGCCAGAGAGGGGACACGGCTAACTATGGCTACACCTTC. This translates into CASSQRGDTANYGYTF.

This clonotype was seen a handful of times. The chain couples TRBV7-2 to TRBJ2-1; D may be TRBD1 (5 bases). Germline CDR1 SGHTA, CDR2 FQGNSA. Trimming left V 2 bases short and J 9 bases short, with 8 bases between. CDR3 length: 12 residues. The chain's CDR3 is CASSLPGIEQFF. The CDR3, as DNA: TGTGCCAGCAGCTTACCAGGGATTGAGCAGTTCTTC.

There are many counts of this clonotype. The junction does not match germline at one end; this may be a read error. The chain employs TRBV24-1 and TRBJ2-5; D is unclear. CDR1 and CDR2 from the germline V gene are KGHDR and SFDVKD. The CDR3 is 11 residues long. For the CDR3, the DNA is TGTGCCACGAGTGGGTCAGAGACCCAGTACTTC. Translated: CATSGSETQYF.

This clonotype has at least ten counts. This CDR3 is CATAGQLSNQPQHF. CDR3 nucleotide sequence: TGTGCCACAGCTGGACAATTGAGCAATCAGCCCCAGCATTTT. The chain uses TRBV2 and TRBJ1-5, with D possibly being TRBD1 (5 bases). Germline V gene sequence: CDR1 SNHLY, CDR2 FYNNEI. The CDR3 runs to 14 residues. The ends were cut back, 10 bases at V and 1 base at J, with 14 bases in the middle.

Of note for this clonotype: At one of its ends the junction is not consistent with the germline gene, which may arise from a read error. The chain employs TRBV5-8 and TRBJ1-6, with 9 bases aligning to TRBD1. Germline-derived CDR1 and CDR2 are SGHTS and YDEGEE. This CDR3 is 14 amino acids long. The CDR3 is CASSHRGLGSPLNF. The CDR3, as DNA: TGTGCCAGCAGCCACAGGGGGCTTGGTTCACCCCTCAACTTT.

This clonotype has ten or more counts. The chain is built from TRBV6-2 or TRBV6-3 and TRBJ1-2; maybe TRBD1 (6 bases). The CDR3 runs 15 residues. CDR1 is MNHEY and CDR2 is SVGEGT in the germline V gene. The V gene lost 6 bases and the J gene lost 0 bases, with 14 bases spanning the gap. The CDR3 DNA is TGTGCCAGCAGGGAACAGGGAAGAGCTAACTATGGCTACACCTTC. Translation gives CASREQGRANYGYTF.

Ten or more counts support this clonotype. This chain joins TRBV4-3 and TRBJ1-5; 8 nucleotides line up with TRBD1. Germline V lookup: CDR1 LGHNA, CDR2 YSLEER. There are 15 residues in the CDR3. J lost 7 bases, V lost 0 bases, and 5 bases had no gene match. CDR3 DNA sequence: TGCGCCAGCAGCCAAGACAGGGGGCTGGGACAGCCCCAGCATTTT. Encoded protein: CASSQDRGLGQPQHF.

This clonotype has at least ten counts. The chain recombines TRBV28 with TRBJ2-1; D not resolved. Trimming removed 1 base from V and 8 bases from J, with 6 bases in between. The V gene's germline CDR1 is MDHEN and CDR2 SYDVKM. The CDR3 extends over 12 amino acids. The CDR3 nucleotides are TGTGCCAGCAGTTTATTGCAGGATGAGCAGTTCTTC. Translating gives CASSLLQDEQFF.

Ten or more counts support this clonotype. CDR3 nucleotides: TGTGCCAGCAGCCTACTAGCAATAAGCACAGATACGCAGTATTTT. Its translation: CASSLLAISTDTQYF. V usage is TRBV12-3 or TRBV12-4 and J usage is TRBJ2-3, with a weak D call TRBD2 (6 bases). V dropped 6 bases and J dropped 0 bases, with 13 bases sitting between them. The CDR3 sequence is 15 residues long.

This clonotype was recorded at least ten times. The CDR3 nucleotides read TGTGCCAGCAGCCAAGATCGGGGTCTGATTGGGGATAGCAATCAGCCCCAGCATTTT. Its protein is CASSQDRGLIGDSNQPQHF. The chain recombines TRBV4-2 with TRBJ1-5; D is unresolved. Germline loops: CDR1 LGHNA, CDR2 YNFKEQ. The V and J ends lost 0 bases and 0 bases respectively, with 18 bases between them. The CDR3 length is 19 residues.

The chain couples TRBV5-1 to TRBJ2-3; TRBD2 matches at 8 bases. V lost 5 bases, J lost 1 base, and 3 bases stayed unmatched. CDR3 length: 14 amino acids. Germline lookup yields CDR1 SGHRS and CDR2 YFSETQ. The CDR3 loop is CASSQAGGTDTQYF. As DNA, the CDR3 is TGCGCCAGCAGTCAAGCGGGGGGCACAGATACGCAGTATTTT.

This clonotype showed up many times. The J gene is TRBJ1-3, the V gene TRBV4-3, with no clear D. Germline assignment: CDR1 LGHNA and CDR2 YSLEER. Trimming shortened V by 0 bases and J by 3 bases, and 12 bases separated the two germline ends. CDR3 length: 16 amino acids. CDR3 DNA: TGCGCCAGCAGCCAAGATGAGGCGGCTTATGGAAACACCATATATTTT. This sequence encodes CASSQDEAAYGNTIYF.

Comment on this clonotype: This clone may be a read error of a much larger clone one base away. The CDR3 region has the DNA TGTGCCAGCAGTTTCCCGGGAATAAGCACAGATACGCAGTATTTT. Translating gives CASSFPGISTDTQYF. The V and J genes are TRBV28 and TRBJ2-3; TRBD2 is a possible D gene (5 bases). In germline, CDR1 is MDHEN, CDR2 SYDVKM. The CDR3 extends over 15 amino acids. V lost 3 bases and J 0 bases, leaving 10 bases between the germline ends.

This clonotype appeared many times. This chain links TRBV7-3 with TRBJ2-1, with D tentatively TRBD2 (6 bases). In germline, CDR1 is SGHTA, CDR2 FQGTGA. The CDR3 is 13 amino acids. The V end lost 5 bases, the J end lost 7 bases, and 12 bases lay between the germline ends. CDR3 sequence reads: CASSAGPTNEQFF. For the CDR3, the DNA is TGTGCCAGCAGCGCGGGACCGACTAATGAGCAGTTCTTC.

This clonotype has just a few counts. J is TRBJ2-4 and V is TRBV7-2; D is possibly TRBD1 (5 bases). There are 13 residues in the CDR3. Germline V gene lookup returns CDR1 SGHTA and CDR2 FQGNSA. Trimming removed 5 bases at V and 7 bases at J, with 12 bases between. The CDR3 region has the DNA TGTGCCAGCAGCCGACAGAAATCCAACATTCAGTACTTC. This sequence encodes CASSRQKSNIQYF.

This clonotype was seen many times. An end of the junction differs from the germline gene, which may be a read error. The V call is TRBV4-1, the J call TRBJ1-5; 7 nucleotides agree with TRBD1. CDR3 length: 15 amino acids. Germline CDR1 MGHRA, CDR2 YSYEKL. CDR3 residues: CASSQEGGGNQPQNF. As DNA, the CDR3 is TGCGCCAGCAGCCAAGAAGGAGGGGGCAATCAGCCCCAGAATTTT.

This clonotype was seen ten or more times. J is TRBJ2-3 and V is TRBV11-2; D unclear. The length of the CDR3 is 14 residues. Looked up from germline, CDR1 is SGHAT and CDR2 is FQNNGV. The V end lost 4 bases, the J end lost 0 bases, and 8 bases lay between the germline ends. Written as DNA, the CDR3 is TGTGCCAGCAGCTCCCCCGCTAGCACAGATACGCAGTATTTT. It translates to CASSSPASTDTQYF.